The present TCR beta chain was sequenced within a study of molecular identifiers for immune sequencing clone quantification. Study-level points and caveats: Underestimation of highly expanded clone sizes could arise where identical TCR molecules share a barcode.

This CDR3 spans 15 amino acids. Germline V gene sequence: CDR1 SGHDT, CDR2 YYEEEE. Trimming took 6 bases from V and 0 from J, leaving 13 bases between them. Methods described previously, with TCR primers listed, were used for bulk TCR libraries. One entry per CDR3 protein results from TCRdb running MiXCR on the PCR reads. The sample has around 89,000 distinct CDR3 sequences; 15% to 20% are singletons. This clonotype has a count of ten or more. Its specificity is unknown. Libraries from naive CD8 cells were generated from roughly 18,000 to 920,000 sorted cells (with 10%, 30% or 50% RNA). Using a CD8+CD4-CCR7+CD45RA+ phenotype, naive CD8 T cells were sorted.

V is TRBV5-6 and J is TRBJ2-1; possibly TRBD1 for D (5 bases). This receptor was taken from a human donor in good health. Some libraries in this study had Jurkat cell RNA spiked in. Sequencing was performed on naive CD8+ T cells from blood, with Jurkat cell RNA spiked in. The sample's subset: FACS-sorted CD8+CD4-CCR7+CD45RA+ naive T cells. DNA of the CDR3: TGTGCCAGCAACGGTGGGGCGAGCTCCTACAATGAGCAGTTCTTC. The encoded protein is CASNGGASSYNEQFF. Full variable domain (rest looked up from reference TRBV5-6 and TRBJ2-1): DAGVTQSPTHLIKTRGQQVTLRCSPKSGHDTVSWYQQALGQGPQFIFQYYEEEERQRGNFPDRFSGHQFPNYSSELNVNALLLGDSALYLCASNGGASSYNEQFFGPGTRLTVL.